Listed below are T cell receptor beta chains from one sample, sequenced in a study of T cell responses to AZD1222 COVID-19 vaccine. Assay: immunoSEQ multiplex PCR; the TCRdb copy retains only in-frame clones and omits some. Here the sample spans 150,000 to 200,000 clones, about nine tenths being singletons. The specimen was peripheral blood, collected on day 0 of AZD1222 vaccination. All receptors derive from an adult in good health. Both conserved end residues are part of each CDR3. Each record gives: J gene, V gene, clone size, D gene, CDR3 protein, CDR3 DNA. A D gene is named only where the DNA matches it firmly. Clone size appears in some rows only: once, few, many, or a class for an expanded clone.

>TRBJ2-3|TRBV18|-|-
CASSPPRGSVGTDTQYF
TGTGCCAGCTCACCACCTAGGGGAAGCGTGGGCACAGATACGCAGTATTTT
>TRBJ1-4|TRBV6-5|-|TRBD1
CASSLQQGAGNEKLFF
TGTGCCAGCAGTTTACAACAGGGGGCCGGTAATGAAAAACTGTTTTTT
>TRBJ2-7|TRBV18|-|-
CASSAGPAYEQYF
TGTGCCAGCTCAGCAGGACCCGCCTACGAGCAGTACTTC
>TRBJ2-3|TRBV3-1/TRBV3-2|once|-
CASSQDLRGTTQYF
TGTGCCAGCAGCCAAGATCTACGGGGGACTACGCAGTATTTT
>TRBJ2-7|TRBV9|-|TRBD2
CASSVSSGRGNEQYF
TGTGCCAGCAGCGTAAGCTCCGGGAGGGGCAACGAGCAGTACTTC
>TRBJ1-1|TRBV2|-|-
CASSPREGGGTEAFF
TGTGCCAGCAGTCCCCGAGAGGGAGGAGGGACTGAAGCTTTCTTT
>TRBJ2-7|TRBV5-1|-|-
CASSLENEGVDEQYF
TGCGCCAGCAGCTTGGAGAACGAGGGAGTAGACGAGCAGTACTTC
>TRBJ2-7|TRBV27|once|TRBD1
CASGSGQGLGEQYF
TGTGCCAGCGGGTCGGGACAGGGGTTGGGCGAGCAGTACTTC
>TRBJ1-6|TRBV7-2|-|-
CASSYPTPITGKYSPLHF
TGTGCCAGCAGCTACCCAACGCCAATTACAGGGAAATATTCACCCCTCCACTTT
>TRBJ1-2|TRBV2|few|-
CASRGGGGMNYGYTF
TGTGCCAGCAGGGGGGGTGGAGGGATGAACTATGGCTACACCTTC
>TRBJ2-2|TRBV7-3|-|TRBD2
CASSLGAGDNTGELFF
TGTGCCAGCAGCTTAGGAGCGGGGGATAACACCGGGGAGCTGTTTTTT
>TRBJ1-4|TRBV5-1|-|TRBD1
CASSSAGTVNEKLFF
TGCGCCAGCAGCTCCGCCGGGACAGTGAATGAAAAACTGTTTTTT
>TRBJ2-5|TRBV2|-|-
CASRGDGGTQYF
TGTGCCAGCAGAGGGGATGGAGGGACCCAGTACTTC
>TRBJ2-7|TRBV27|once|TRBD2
CASSRTSGRIYEQYF
TGTGCCAGCAGCCGGACTAGCGGGAGGATCTACGAGCAGTACTTC
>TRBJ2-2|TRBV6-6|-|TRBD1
CASSSLDRGNTGELFF
TGTGCCAGCAGTTCCCTGGACAGGGGGAACACCGGGGAGCTGTTTTTT
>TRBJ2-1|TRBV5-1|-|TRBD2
CASSPTGGEYNEQFF
TGCGCCAGCAGCCCCACCGGGGGGGAGTACAATGAGCAGTTCTTC
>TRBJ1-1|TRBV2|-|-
CASSETSLRGRAEAFF
TGTGCCAGCAGTGAAACATCCCTTCGGGGAAGGGCTGAAGCTTTCTTT
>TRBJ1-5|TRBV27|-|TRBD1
CASSHTGGYSNQPQHF
TGTGCCAGCAGCCATACAGGGGGCTATAGCAATCAGCCCCAGCATTTT
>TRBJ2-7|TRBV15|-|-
CATSGGDSYEQYF
TGTGCCACCAGCGGGGGAGACTCCTACGAGCAGTACTTC
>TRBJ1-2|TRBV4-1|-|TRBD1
CASSQEPGQGAFNYGYTF
TGCGCCAGCAGCCAAGAACCGGGACAGGGGGCCTTTAACTATGGCTACACCTTC
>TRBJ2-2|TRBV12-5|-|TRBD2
CASGLVTSGSPAGELFF
TGTGCTAGTGGTTTGGTGACTAGCGGGAGTCCCGCCGGGGAGCTGTTTTTT
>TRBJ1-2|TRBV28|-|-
CASRSYGYTF
TGTGCCAGCAGATCCTATGGCTACACCTTC
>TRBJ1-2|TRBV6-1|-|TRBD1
CASSENPGGYGYTF
TGTGCCAGCAGTGAAAACCCAGGGGGCTATGGCTACACCTTC
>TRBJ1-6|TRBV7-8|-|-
CASSFGQGRSPLHF
TGTGCCAGCAGCTTTGGGCAGGGTCGTTCACCCCTCCACTTT
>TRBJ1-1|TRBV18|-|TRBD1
CASSPHDREKAFF
TGTGCCAGCTCACCCCACGACAGGGAGAAAGCTTTCTTT
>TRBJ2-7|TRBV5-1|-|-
CASSLVANSYEQYF
TGCGCCAGCAGCTTGGTTGCGAACTCCTACGAGCAGTACTTC
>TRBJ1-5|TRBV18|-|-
CASSPGDNQPQHF
TGTGCCAGCTCACCAGGGGATAATCAGCCCCAGCATTTT
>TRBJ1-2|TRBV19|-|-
CASRLSGGYYGYTF
TGTGCCAGTAGGTTATCCGGGGGCTACTATGGCTACACCTTC
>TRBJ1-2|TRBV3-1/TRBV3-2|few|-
CASSQEQAANYGYTF
TGTGCCAGCAGCCAAGAACAGGCGGCTAACTATGGCTACACCTTC
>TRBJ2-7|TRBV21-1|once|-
CASSSTPGAEEAYEQYF
TGTGCCAGCAGCTCAACTCCAGGGGCAGAGGAGGCCTACGAGCAGTACTTC
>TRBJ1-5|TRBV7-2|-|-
CASSLEEAPHNQPQHF
TGTGCCAGCAGCTTAGAAGAGGCACCCCACAATCAGCCCCAGCATTTT
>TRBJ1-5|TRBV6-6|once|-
CASSYPPEGSNQPQHF
TGTGCCAGCAGTTACCCGCCCGAAGGGAGCAATCAGCCCCAGCATTTT